Presented here are 27 T cell receptor beta chains from one specimen sequenced in a study of cytomegalovirus exposure and HLA in healthy donors. It was with 60 Vbeta and 13 Jbeta primers that the PCR ran. Profiled with immunoSEQ multiplex PCR; TCRdb holds only in-frame clones, not every one. Among roughly 150,000 clones listed, about 82% were seen once. The sequencing input was PBMCs. The receptors originated from a male donor in good health and CMV-seronegative.

The table lists this clone with a few counts. CDR3 sequence: CASSLFKGDKSYEQYF. The CDR3 DNA reads TGTGCCAGCAGCTTATTTAAAGGGGACAAGTCCTACGAGCAGTACTTC. The chain is built from TRBV7-9 and TRBJ2-7; TRBD1 might be the D (6 bases). This CDR3 has 16 residues. Per germline, CDR1 SEHNR and CDR2 FQNEAQ (reference sequence). With 2 bases removed from V and 1 base from J, the gap between germline ends came to 15 bases.

This sequence joins TRBV28 and TRBJ2-7; 9 bases agree with TRBD2. The CDR3 is 15 amino acids. Germline CDR1 is MDHEN and CDR2 is SYDVKM. Unmatched junction bases numbered 7, after V lost 3 bases and J lost 4 bases. The CDR3 is CASSLRREGLYEQYF. In DNA form, the CDR3 reads TGTGCCAGCAGTTTGAGGCGGGAGGGCCTTTACGAGCAGTACTTC.

The chain recombines TRBV5-8 with TRBJ2-7; 8 bases map to TRBD1. Unmatched junction bases numbered 11, after V lost 4 bases and J lost 5 bases. The germline CDR1 and CDR2 sequences are SGHTS and YDEGEE. This CDR3 spans 15 amino acids. The CDR3 nucleotides read TGTGCCAGCAGCGAGTGGGGCAGGGGGCGGGACGAGCAGTACTTC. Its protein is CASSEWGRGRDEQYF.

This chain connects TRBV6-1 to TRBJ2-7; possibly TRBD2 for D (5 bases). CDR1 MNHNS and CDR2 SASEGT come from the germline V gene. CDR3 length: 12 residues. V was trimmed by 6 bases and J by 5 bases, leaving 11 bases between them. Here the CDR3 reads CASSPTGDEQYF. CDR3 DNA sequence: TGTGCCAGCAGCCCCACCGGGGACGAGCAGTACTTC.

Concerning this clone: One end of the junction varies from germline; a read error may be responsible. The chain combines TRBV7-9 with TRBJ2-7; 11 bases are a match to TRBD2. Germline CDR1 SEHNR, CDR2 FQNEAQ (reference sequence). CDR3 length: 16 amino acids. Here the CDR3 DNA reads TGTTCCAGCAGCTTATCCGTACTAGCGGGGGCGGTCGAGCAGTACTTC. This translates into CSSSLSVLAGAVEQYF.

The chain links TRBV5-5 to TRBJ2-2; 11 bases line up with TRBD2. The CDR3 is 20 amino acids. J gave up 3 bases and V 3 bases, and 16 bases lay outside the gene matches. The germline gives CDR1 SGHKS, CDR2 YYEKEE (reference sequence). The CDR3 region is CASSSPGLAVSMGYTGELFF. CDR3 bases: TGTGCCAGCAGCTCACCGGGACTAGCGGTTTCTATGGGGTACACCGGGGAGCTGTTTTTT.

The chain uses TRBV5-4 and TRBJ2-1; TRBD2 agrees at 15 bases. The J segment lost 7 bases and the V segment lost 2 bases, leaving 1 base of the junction unmatched. Germline CDR1 reads SGHNT; CDR2 reads YYREEE (reference sequence). The CDR3 loop spans 15 amino acids. The CDR3 sequence is CASSFGLAGGNEQFF. The CDR3 DNA follows: TGTGCCAGCAGCTTCGGACTAGCGGGAGGGAATGAGCAGTTCTTC.

J is TRBJ2-1 and V is TRBV19; 7 nucleotides match TRBD2. V lost 5 bases, J lost 6 bases, and 7 bases stayed unmatched. This CDR3 comprises 14 residues. Germline V gene lookup returns CDR1 LNHDA and CDR2 SQIVND (reference sequence). The CDR3 protein is CASSPRTSRNEQFF. The CDR3 DNA sequence: TGTGCCAGTAGTCCTAGGACTAGTCGCAATGAGCAGTTCTTC.

The chain couples TRBV9 to TRBJ1-2, with a possible D match to TRBD1 (6 bases). This CDR3 is built from 14 residues. The V gene's germline CDR1 is SGDLS and CDR2 YYNGEE. With 0 bases removed from V and 4 bases from J, the gap between germline ends came to 10 bases. CDR3 coding DNA: TGTGCCAGCAGCGTAGCTGGGACAAGCTATGGCTACACCTTC. It is translated as CASSVAGTSYGYTF.

V gene TRBV28 combines with J gene TRBJ2-7; weak D call: TRBD2 (7 bases). This CDR3 has 14 amino acids. Germline CDR1 is MDHEN and CDR2 is SYDVKM. The V end lost 7 bases, the J end lost 1 base, and 14 bases lay between the germline ends. DNA of the CDR3: TGTGCCAGCACTCAAGGGGGGGGATCCTACGAGCAGTACTTC. Protein product: CASTQGGGSYEQYF.

This chain connects TRBV15 to TRBJ1-2; 9 bases align to TRBD1. Losses at the gene ends were 5 bases for V and 6 bases for J; bases not matched to a gene: 10. Looked up from germline, CDR1 is LNHNV and CDR2 is YYDKDF (reference sequence). CDR3 length: 15 amino acids. CDR3 bases: TGTGCCACCAGCGCACAGGGACAGGGTATAAATGGCTACACCTTC. Residues: CATSAQGQGINGYTF.

The CDR3 is CASSLPGYGYTF. The CDR3 nucleotides are TGTGCCAGCAGCTTACCAGGGTATGGCTACACCTTC. The chain joins TRBV5-5 to TRBJ1-2; a possible D gene is TRBD1 (5 bases). This CDR3 contains 12 residues. The V gene's germline CDR1 is SGHKS and CDR2 YYEKEE (reference sequence). The V gene lost 2 bases and the J gene lost 5 bases, with 7 bases spanning the gap. Based on the CDR3 plus reference TRBV5-5 and TRBJ1-2, the full variable domain is DAGVTQSPTHLIKTRGQQVTLRCSPISGHKSVSWYQQVLGQGPQFIFQYYEKEERGRGNFPDRFSARQFPNYSSELNVNALLLGDSALYLCASSLPGYGYTFGSGTRLTVV.

V gene TRBV7-3 combines with J gene TRBJ1-5; D remains unclear. CDR3 length: 15 residues. V gave up 5 bases and J gave up 7 bases, with 18 bases separating them. Germline V CDR1 and CDR2: SGHTA, FQGTGA. The CDR3 coding sequence is TGTGCCAGCAGCCCCGAGGGCGTATTCGAACAGCCCCAGCATTTT. It encodes CASSPEGVFEQPQHF.

This rearrangement joins TRBV11-2 to TRBJ1-3; possibly TRBD1 for D (5 bases). The CDR3 contains 15 residues. Germline CDR1 is SGHAT and CDR2 is FQNNGV. The germline V and J ends were trimmed by 3 bases and 8 bases, with 17 bases remaining between them. This CDR3 is CASSFPGDSRDTIYF. In DNA, the CDR3 is TGTGCCAGCAGCTTCCCGGGGGACTCTCGGGACACCATATATTTT.

This clone was picked up a small number of times. The chain links TRBV27 to TRBJ2-7; D is perhaps TRBD2 (5 bases). The ends were cut back, 3 bases at V and 3 bases at J, with 12 bases in the middle. Germline-derived CDR1 and CDR2 are MNHEY and SMNVEV (reference sequence). This CDR3 contains 14 residues. The CDR3 region has the DNA TGTGCCAGCAGTTTTGGGAGAAGGAGCTACGAGCAGTACTTC. Translating gives CASSFGRRSYEQYF.

This clone has more than one count but fewer than ten. J is TRBJ2-3 and V is TRBV21-1; the table's D gene call, TRBD1, was not cross checked with the DNA. TRBV21-1 is assigned pseudogene status. CDR3 length: 16 amino acids. As DNA, the CDR3 is TGTGCCAGCAGCAAAGGAGGCAGGGGTAGTATAGATACGCAGTATTTT. Translation gives CASSKGGRGSIDTQYF.

CDR3 bases: TGTGCCAGCTCTAGGCGGAGGTCCTACGAGCAGTACTTC. Its translation is CASSRRRSYEQYF. The V gene is TRBV6-5, the J gene TRBJ2-7; weak D call: TRBD2 (5 bases). V dropped 8 bases and J dropped 1 base, with 12 bases sitting between them. The CDR3 length is 13 residues. Germline V gene sequence: CDR1 MNHEY, CDR2 SVGAGI.

The chain joins TRBV19 to TRBJ1-1; D unclear. The CDR3 is made up of 15 amino acids. The V gene's germline CDR1 is LNHDA and CDR2 SQIVND (reference sequence). Trimming removed 1 base from V and 4 bases from J, with 13 bases in between. CDR3 sequence: CASSIAPGSLTEAFF. The DNA of the CDR3 is TGTGCCAGTAGTATAGCCCCGGGTAGCCTCACTGAAGCTTTCTTT.

This clone was found a few times. The chain links TRBV6-1 to TRBJ2-7; 7 bases fit TRBD1. V lost 6 bases, J lost 6 bases, and 11 bases stayed unmatched. This CDR3 comprises 14 residues. Germline loops: CDR1 MNHNS, CDR2 SASEGT. Here the CDR3 DNA reads TGTGCCAGCAGGACCGGGACAGCATCGCTCGAGCAGTACTTC. Its translation: CASRTGTASLEQYF.

The chain links TRBV19 to TRBJ2-5; 13 nucleotides agree with TRBD2. Trimming at V came to 3 bases and at J to 4 bases, leaving 2 bases not matched to a gene. Germline V CDR1 and CDR2: LNHDA, SQIVND (reference sequence). This CDR3 has 15 residues. CDR3: CASSIRLAGGETQYF. CDR3 bases: TGTGCCAGTAGTATCCGACTAGCGGGGGGAGAGACCCAGTACTTC.

The gene calls are TRBV7-9 and TRBJ1-2; D is uncertain. Trimming shortened V by 3 bases and J by 4 bases, and 6 bases separated the two germline ends. The CDR3 spans 12 residues. CDR1 is SEHNR, CDR2 FQNEAQ, per germline (reference sequence). The CDR3 reads CASSFTIYGYTF. For the CDR3, the DNA is TGTGCCAGCAGCTTCACAATCTATGGCTACACCTTC.

The rearrangement uses TRBV5-1 and TRBJ2-5; unclear D gene. V lost 0 bases, J lost 2 bases, and 8 bases lay in between. The CDR3 length is 14 residues. CDR1 is SGHRS and CDR2 is YFSETQ in the germline V gene. The CDR3 loop reads CASSLGSGQETQYF. In DNA form, the CDR3 reads TGCGCCAGCAGCTTGGGATCCGGGCAAGAGACCCAGTACTTC.

V is TRBV5-8 and J is TRBJ2-5, with D perhaps matching TRBD2 (7 bases). V was cut by 8 bases and J by 4 bases, with 15 bases left in between. The germline gives CDR1 SGHTS, CDR2 YDEGEE. The CDR3 has 13 residues. CDR3 DNA: TGTGCCAGTCTCCAGGGAGGGGGAGAGACCCAGTACTTC. This translates into CASLQGGGETQYF.

This chain links TRBV4-1 with TRBJ1-2; D is ambiguous. The germline V and J ends were trimmed by 0 bases and 8 bases, with 13 bases remaining between them. The CDR3 length is 14 residues. Looked up from germline, CDR1 is MGHRA and CDR2 is YSYEKL. The CDR3 nucleotides read TGCGCCAGCAGCCAAGAGGACGGGCAGCGGGGCTACACCTTC. It is translated as CASSQEDGQRGYTF.

The chain carries TRBV6-1 and TRBJ1-3; a weak D match, TRBD1 (6 bases). Trimming pared 5 bases from V and 4 bases from J, leaving 12 bases between. Germline V gene sequence: CDR1 MNHNS, CDR2 SASEGT. This CDR3 has 14 residues. The CDR3 sequence is CASSPGHRGNTIYF. CDR3 nucleotides: TGTGCCAGCAGTCCGGGACATCGGGGAAACACCATATATTTT.

This chain joins TRBV27 and TRBJ2-3, with a weak D call TRBD2 (5 bases). The length of the CDR3 is 13 residues. V was shortened by 10 bases and J by 0 bases, with 11 bases between the two germline ends. The V gene's germline CDR1 is MNHEY and CDR2 SMNVEV (reference sequence). The CDR3 DNA is TGTGCCACCTCGGGGTTCAGCACAGATACGCAGTATTTT. Translated: CATSGFSTDTQYF.

This clone came up a few times. V and J are TRBV6-5 and TRBJ1-2; TRBD1 is a possible D gene (6 bases). This CDR3 comprises 13 residues. Germline-derived CDR1 and CDR2 are MNHEY and SVGAGI. Trimming cost V 7 bases and J 4 bases, with 13 bases left between them. CDR3 sequence: CASTGGRGYGYTF. CDR3 bases: TGTGCCAGCACAGGAGGCAGGGGCTATGGCTACACCTTC.